A single sample gave rise to the 29 T cell receptor beta chains below, sequenced in a study of neurological immune-mediated disorders. MiXCR, applied by TCRdb to the 5' RACE reads, yields one record per CDR3 protein. The sample has around 65,000 distinct CDR3 sequences; around 5% are singletons. Sequencing was carried out using PBMCs. The source is a human donor with multiple sclerosis. The donor label of this sample is uncertain.

The table lists this clonotype with many counts. CDR3 in amino acids: CATRDSNTGELFF. DNA of the CDR3: TGTGCCACCCGGGACAGTAACACCGGGGAGCTGTTTTTT. This chain links TRBV10-3 with TRBJ2-2; 7 bases are a match to TRBD1. J gave up 2 bases and V 10 bases, and 4 bases lay outside the gene matches. The CDR3 has 13 amino acids. Germline CDR1 reads ENHRY; CDR2 reads SYGVKD.

There are many counts of this clonotype. V is TRBV5-1 and J is TRBJ1-6; 8 bases align to TRBD1. With V trimmed by 4 bases and J by 7 bases, 4 bases remained unmatched. This CDR3 spans 14 amino acids. CDR1 and CDR2 (germline): SGHRS, YFSETQ. The CDR3 sequence: CASSIDRGNSPLHF. For the CDR3, the DNA is TGCGCCAGCAGCATTGACAGGGGAAATTCACCCCTCCACTTT. Drawing the rest from reference TRBV5-1 and TRBJ1-6, the complete variable domain is KAGVTQTPRYLIKTRGQQVTLSCSPISGHRSVSWYQQTPGQGLQFLFEYFSETQRNKGNFPGRFSGRQFSNSRSEMNVSTLELGDSALYLCASSIDRGNSPLHFGNGTRLTVT.

This clonotype was picked up many times. The V call is TRBV2, the J call TRBJ1-3, with D perhaps TRBD1 (6 bases). CDR3 size: 13 residues. The ends were cut back, 8 bases at V and 3 bases at J, with 11 bases in the middle. Germline V gives CDR1 SNHLY, CDR2 FYNNEI. The CDR3 nucleotides read TGTGCCAGCGGGGGGACACTTGGAAACACCATATATTTT. This gives the protein CASGGTLGNTIYF.

This clonotype was picked up many times. The chain links TRBV6-2 or TRBV6-3 to TRBJ2-1; D not resolved. Trimming removed 7 bases at V and 5 bases at J, with 15 bases between. The CDR3 has 14 residues. CDR1 and CDR2 from the germline V gene are MNHEY and SVGEGT. The CDR3 sequence: CASIESSGDNEQFF. As DNA, the CDR3 is TGTGCCAGCATCGAGAGTTCGGGCGACAATGAGCAGTTCTTC.

In its sample, this clonotype was seen many times. The V gene is TRBV7-2, the J gene TRBJ2-7; D remains ambiguous. V was shortened by 1 base and J by 3 bases, with 13 bases between the two germline ends. Germline V gene sequence: CDR1 SGHTA, CDR2 FQGNSA. The CDR3 extends over 15 amino acids. This CDR3 reads CASSLEPGIIYEQYF. The DNA of the CDR3 is TGTGCCAGCAGCTTAGAACCGGGTATCATCTACGAGCAGTACTTC.

This clonotype was counted ten times or more. V gene TRBV5-1 combines with J gene TRBJ2-3; the D gene is possibly TRBD2 (5 bases). This CDR3 comprises 16 residues. Germline CDR1 SGHRS, CDR2 YFSETQ. Trimming took 4 bases from V and 0 from J, leaving 15 bases between them. CDR3 DNA: TGCGCCAGCAGCCCAAGGACTGTTTCTAGCACAGATACGCAGTATTTT. Protein sequence: CASSPRTVSSTDTQYF.

Ten or more counts support this clonotype. CDR3 amino acids: CSAPDSVRGYTF. The DNA of the CDR3 is TGCAGTGCGCCAGACTCGGTACGTGGCTACACCTTC. The V and J genes are TRBV20-1 and TRBJ1-2, with D hard to call. The CDR3 contains 12 residues. The V gene's germline CDR1 is DFQATT and CDR2 SNEGSKA (reference sequence). Trimming stripped 6 bases from V and 7 bases from J, with 15 bases between.

This clonotype appeared many times. This rearrangement joins TRBV5-1 to TRBJ1-4; D may be TRBD1 (5 bases). CDR3 length: 17 amino acids. Trimming cost V 2 bases and J 6 bases, with 20 bases left between them. Germline loops: CDR1 SGHRS, CDR2 YFSETQ. The CDR3 DNA is TGCGCCAGCAGCTTCGGACGGGGGAACGTGGGGCATGAAAAACTGTTTTTT. The encoded protein is CASSFGRGNVGHEKLFF.

This clonotype was seen at least ten times. This sequence joins TRBV20-1 and TRBJ1-5, with D unresolved. The V end lost 0 bases, the J end lost 4 bases, and 10 bases lay between the germline ends. CDR1 is DFQATT and CDR2 is SNEGSKA in the germline V gene (reference sequence). CDR3 length: 14 residues. The CDR3 nucleotides read TGCAGTGCTAGAGATTCCCTGAGGAATCAGCCCCAGCATTTT. Protein sequence: CSARDSLRNQPQHF.

This clonotype was recorded many times. This chain links TRBV20-1 with TRBJ2-4; possibly TRBD2 for D (7 bases). The CDR3 runs 14 residues. Trimming removed 5 bases at V and 9 bases at J, with 20 bases between. The germline CDR1 and CDR2 sequences are DFQATT and SNEGSKA (reference sequence). The DNA for the CDR3 is TGCAGTGCTCGAAAGGGGGTCGGGGGGAGCATTCAGTACTTC. This encodes CSARKGVGGSIQYF.

This clonotype has at least ten counts. V usage is TRBV29-1 and J usage is TRBJ2-1, with D uncertain. The CDR3 covers 11 residues. Germline CDR1 is SQVTM and CDR2 is ANQGSEA. Trimming took off 7 bases at V and 3 bases at J, with 7 bases between the two ends. The CDR3 loop is CSGLFYNEQFF. CDR3 DNA sequence: TGCAGCGGACTCTTCTACAATGAGCAGTTCTTC.

The V gene is TRBV20-1, the J gene TRBJ1-1, with D perhaps TRBD1 (6 bases). Trimming removed 7 bases from V and 8 bases from J, with 17 bases in between. Germline V gives CDR1 DFQATT, CDR2 SNEGSKA (reference sequence). CDR3 length equals 12 residues. In nucleotides, the CDR3 is TGCAGTGTCAAGAGAGGGGGGACCGAAGCTTTCTTT. Amino acids: CSVKRGGTEAFF.

In this sample, this clonotype turned up many times. Its ends do not fully match the called genes, so a read error is possible. The CDR3 region is CTSSLGGGTYEQYF. The CDR3 nucleotides are TGCACCAGCAGCTTGGGCGGGGGGACCTACGAGCAGTACTTC. The genes are TRBV5-1 and TRBJ2-7; 8 positions agree with TRBD2. This CDR3 region has 14 residues. Germline assignment: CDR1 SGHRS and CDR2 YFSETQ.

The J gene is TRBJ2-6, the V gene TRBV5-6; D is perhaps TRBD1 (5 bases). V was shortened by 2 bases and J by 4 bases, with 13 bases between the two germline ends. This CDR3 is built from 16 residues. CDR1 and CDR2 from the germline V gene are SGHDT and YYEEEE. CDR3 bases: TGTGCCAGCAGCTTCACAAGGGGAAACGGGGCCAACGTCCTGACTTTC. Its translation is CASSFTRGNGANVLTF. Complete variable domain (other parts from reference TRBV5-6 and TRBJ2-6): DAGVTQSPTHLIKTRGQQVTLRCSPKSGHDTVSWYQQALGQGPQFIFQYYEEEERQRGNFPDRFSGHQFPNYSSELNVNALLLGDSALYLCASSFTRGNGANVLTFGAGSRLTVL.

This clonotype was observed at least ten times. The chain combines TRBV6-6 with TRBJ2-5; D is perhaps TRBD2 (6 bases). CDR1 is MNHNY, CDR2 SVGAGI, per germline (reference sequence). Trimming cost V 3 bases and J 5 bases, with 7 bases left between them. The CDR3 extends over 12 amino acids. The CDR3 nucleotides read TGTGCCAGCAGTTATGGGGGGGAGACCCAGTACTTC. Translation gives CASSYGGETQYF.

The chain couples TRBV15 to TRBJ1-1; a possible D gene is TRBD1 (5 bases). The CDR3 runs 13 residues. V was shortened by 3 bases and J by 1 base, with 6 bases between the two germline ends. Germline V lookup: CDR1 LNHNV, CDR2 YYDKDF (reference sequence). CDR3 loop: CATSSDRNTEAFF. In DNA form, the CDR3 reads TGTGCCACCAGCAGCGACAGGAACACTGAAGCTTTCTTT.

Many counts were recorded for this clonotype. The chain has TRBV3-1 and TRBJ2-3; 7 bases line up with TRBD1. Germline V gene data show CDR1 as LGHDT and CDR2 as YNNKEL (reference sequence). This CDR3 has 13 residues. V trimming: 2 bases; J trimming: 9 bases; junction bases outside the gene matches: 5. In nucleotides, the CDR3 is TGTGCCAGCAGCCAACGTACAGGGGAGACGCAGTATTTT. Translation gives CASSQRTGETQYF.

The CDR3 is CASSFRHTVYYEQYF. The CDR3, as DNA: TGTGCCAGCAGCTTCCGCCACACCGTCTACTACGAGCAGTACTTC. The chain is built from TRBV7-2 and TRBJ2-7; D gene unclear. The CDR3 has 15 residues. Deletions cut 3 bases from V and 3 bases from J, with 15 bases between. Germline assignment: CDR1 SGHTA and CDR2 FQGNSA.

This clonotype was found many times. The genes are TRBV9 and TRBJ2-1; D gene uncertain. The CDR3 is made up of 12 amino acids. V lost 4 bases and J lost 4, with 6 bases in between. Germline CDR1 reads SGDLS; CDR2 reads YYNGEE. CDR3 nucleotides: TGTGCCAGCAGCCCTCAGTACAATGAGCAGTTCTTC. It translates to CASSPQYNEQFF.

This clonotype was seen only a few times. J is TRBJ1-4 and V is TRBV5-5; D unclear. The CDR3 has 17 amino acids. Germline V gene data show CDR1 as SGHKS and CDR2 as YYEKEE (reference sequence). Trimming pared 0 bases from V and 0 bases from J, leaving 12 bases between. CDR3 sequence reads: CASSLAGTAATNEKLFF. Written as DNA, the CDR3 is TGTGCCAGCAGCTTGGCGGGTACGGCAGCAACTAATGAAAAACTGTTTTTT.

The chain recombines TRBV20-1 with TRBJ1-2; 9 positions match TRBD1. The CDR3 covers 15 residues. J gave up 4 bases and V 0 bases, and 6 bases lay outside the gene matches. Germline CDR1 reads DFQATT; CDR2 reads SNEGSKA (reference sequence). CDR3 bases: TGCAGTGCTAGAGATCGGACAGGGGCGATCTATGGCTACACCTTC. Protein: CSARDRTGAIYGYTF.

This clonotype has at least ten counts. The genes are TRBV18 and TRBJ1-1, with TRBD1 as a possible D gene (5 bases). The CDR3 spans 14 residues. Germline values: CDR1 KGHSH, CDR2 LQKENI. Trimming took 5 bases from V and 4 from J, leaving 14 bases between them. The CDR3: CASSGESGGTEAFF. The DNA for the CDR3 is TGTGCCAGCTCAGGGGAGTCTGGGGGCACTGAAGCTTTCTTT.

This clonotype was seen ten or more times. The rearrangement uses TRBV12-3 or TRBV12-4 and TRBJ1-1; 12 bases match TRBD1. With V trimmed by 3 bases and J by 1 base, 3 bases remained unmatched. This CDR3 has 16 residues. The CDR3 sequence is CASSLGQGARNTEAFF. DNA of the CDR3: TGTGCCAGCAGTTTGGGACAGGGGGCGCGGAACACTGAAGCTTTCTTT.

This clonotype was detected many times. V usage is TRBV15 and J usage is TRBJ1-5, with D uncertain. CDR1 is LNHNV and CDR2 is YYDKDF in the germline V gene (reference sequence). The V end was cut by 0 bases, the J end by 0 bases, with 6 bases between. The CDR3 spans 15 residues. For the CDR3, the DNA is TGTGCCACCAGCAGAGAGGGCTATAGCAATCAGCCCCAGCATTTT. Protein: CATSREGYSNQPQHF. Combining the CDR3 with reference TRBV15 and TRBJ1-5 gives the whole variable domain DAMVIQNPRYQVTQFGKPVTLSCSQTLNHNVMYWYQQKSSQAPKLLFHYYDKDFNNEADTPDNFQSRRPNTSFCFLDIRSPGLGDTAMYLCATSREGYSNQPQHFGDGTRLSIL.

This clonotype was counted only a few times. CDR3 region: CASSLVQEETQYF. The DNA for the CDR3 is TGTGCCAGCAGCTTGGTGCAGGAAGAGACCCAGTACTTC. V and J are TRBV5-8 and TRBJ2-5; D remains ambiguous. Germline CDR1 is SGHTS and CDR2 is YDEGEE. The CDR3 runs 13 residues. The ends were cut back, 0 bases at V and 3 bases at J, with 6 bases in the middle.

The J gene is TRBJ1-6, the V gene TRBV5-1; a weak D match, TRBD1 (5 bases). This CDR3 is 16 amino acids long. The germline V and J ends were trimmed by 3 bases and 8 bases, with 18 bases remaining between them. Germline CDR1 and CDR2: SGHRS and YFSETQ. Here the CDR3 reads CASSSVMQGGDSPLHF. Written as DNA, the CDR3 is TGCGCCAGCAGCTCCGTTATGCAGGGTGGCGATTCACCCCTCCACTTT.

In its sample, this clonotype was seen many times. V usage is TRBV20-1 and J usage is TRBJ2-1; 11 bases align to TRBD2. This CDR3 is 14 amino acids long. The germline gives CDR1 DFQATT, CDR2 SNEGSKA (reference sequence). The junction had 5 bases not matched to a gene; V was cut back by 5 bases and J by 5 bases. The CDR3 reads CSAPGLAVNNEQFF. DNA of the CDR3: TGCAGTGCTCCGGGACTAGCGGTAAACAATGAGCAGTTCTTC.

This clonotype has a count of ten or more. The V call is TRBV5-1, the J call TRBJ1-5; D not resolved. Germline V gene sequence: CDR1 SGHRS, CDR2 YFSETQ. The CDR3 is 13 residues long. Trimming pared 1 base from V and 3 bases from J, leaving 5 bases between. CDR3 sequence (DNA): TGCGCCAGCAGCTTGTTCCCCAATCAGCCCCAGCATTTT. This gives the protein CASSLFPNQPQHF.

The table lists this clonotype with many counts. The chain uses TRBV20-1 and TRBJ1-2, with no clear D. This CDR3 has 12 amino acids. The germline gives CDR1 DFQATT, CDR2 SNEGSKA (reference sequence). The V end lost 5 bases, the J end lost 4 bases, and 11 bases lay between the germline ends. CDR3: CSARMGSYGYTF. The CDR3 coding sequence is TGCAGTGCTCGGATGGGAAGCTATGGCTACACCTTC.